In its sample, the clone carrying this TCR beta chain was seen a few times. The data stem from a study of blood T cell repertoires in COVID-19. This CDR3 is built from 15 residues. Germline V gene sequence: CDR1 SGHDT, CDR2 YYEEEE. V trimming: 4 bases; J trimming: 0 bases; junction bases outside the gene matches: 6. As handled by the study authors: Cell counts per sample came from amplifying reference gene primers. The repertoire was sequenced with immunoSEQ multiplex PCR; TCRdb's copy has only in-frame clones and lacks some. The V and J calls and the clone size are those of that table, but D and trimming were determined from the DNA. The table lists 400,000 or so clones, 85% to 90% of them singletons.

The clonotype was recovered from a man aged 25 to 40 who had recovered from COVID-19. The sample consisted of PBMCs or T cells enriched from blood (not recorded which). The chain has TRBV5-6 and TRBJ2-7, with 8 bases fitting TRBD2. CDR3 amino acids: CASSLLAASSYEQYF. CDR3 nucleotide sequence: TGTGCCAGCAGCCTACTAGCGGCGAGCTCCTACGAGCAGTACTTC.